These T cell receptor beta chains were read from a single sample in a study of T cell changes during pregnancy in multiple sclerosis. Clones were sequenced by immunoSEQ multiplex PCR, and TCRdb holds only the in-frame ones, with some missing. The repertoire consists of over 35,000 clones, with about 95% occurring once and the leading ten covering approximately 0.42%. The source was CD4+ T cells from peripheral blood mononuclear cells, collected in the second trimester of pregnancy. Receptors originate from a female donor with multiple sclerosis, enrolled in a pregnancy study. CDR3s include the opening cysteine and the closing phenylalanine or tryptophan.

V gene: TRBV6-5
J gene: TRBJ2-1
CDR3 length: 16
CDR3 protein: CASSSPLAGGLDEQFF

V gene: TRBV7-8
J gene: TRBJ1-1
CDR3 length: 12
CDR3 protein: CASSFTGGGAFF

V gene: TRBV28
J gene: TRBJ1-2
CDR3 length: 13
CDR3 protein: CASSLGVRVGYTF

V gene: TRBV5-4
J gene: TRBJ1-2
CDR3 length: 14
CDR3 protein: CASKGWGERYGYTF

V gene: TRBV18
J gene: TRBJ2-1
CDR3 length: 13
CDR3 protein: CASSPQGSNEQFF

V gene: TRBV28
J gene: TRBJ2-1
CDR3 length: 17
CDR3 protein: CASSLLFGSGQNNEQFF

V gene: TRBV27
J gene: TRBJ1-5
CDR3 length: 13
CDR3 protein: CASSLIYNQPQHF

V gene: TRBV4-1
J gene: TRBJ2-7
CDR3 length: 14
CDR3 protein: CASSLGTSGYEQYF

V gene: TRBV29-1
J gene: TRBJ1-1
CDR3 length: 13
CDR3 protein: CSVEQDLNTEAFF

V gene: TRBV2
J gene: TRBJ2-5
CDR3 length: 14
CDR3 protein: CASTLRGQQETQYF

V gene: TRBV5-1
J gene: TRBJ2-3
CDR3 length: 14
CDR3 protein: CASSFGDPQNTQYF

V gene: TRBV5-4
J gene: TRBJ1-1
CDR3 length: 16
CDR3 protein: CASSPGQGALRTEAFF

V gene: TRBV10-2
J gene: TRBJ1-2
CDR3 length: 13
CDR3 protein: CASGDDRDYGYTF

V gene: TRBV29-1
J gene: TRBJ2-1
CDR3 length: 19
CDR3 protein: CSVEQSYSGGPKNYNEQFF

V gene: TRBV19
J gene: TRBJ2-2
CDR3 length: 13
CDR3 protein: CASRVTGSGELFF

V gene: TRBV19
J gene: TRBJ1-5
CDR3 length: 16
CDR3 protein: CASSKREGGRDQPQHF

V gene: TRBV5-1
J gene: TRBJ1-5
CDR3 length: 14
CDR3 protein: CASSSGQGNQPQHF

V gene: TRBV6-6
J gene: TRBJ2-4
CDR3 length: 16
CDR3 protein: CASSSLPGLAKNIQYF

V gene: TRBV28
J gene: TRBJ1-5
CDR3 length: 12
CDR3 protein: CALGSGNQPQHF

V gene: TRBV2
J gene: TRBJ1-5
CDR3 length: 13
CDR3 protein: CASSEARSQPQHF

V gene: TRBV2
J gene: TRBJ1-3
CDR3 length: 12
CDR3 protein: CASSDQGNTIYF

V gene: TRBV6-1
J gene: TRBJ1-5
CDR3 length: 12
CDR3 protein: CASGQGNQPQHF

V gene: TRBV7-2
J gene: TRBJ1-4
CDR3 length: 16
CDR3 protein: CASSLEQPGVQEKLFF

V gene: TRBV28
J gene: TRBJ2-1
CDR3 length: 18
CDR3 protein: CASTVDRGATWGKNEQFF

V gene: TRBV5-1
J gene: TRBJ2-3
CDR3 length: 15
CDR3 protein: CASSEAGAITDTQYF

V gene: TRBV5-4
J gene: TRBJ1-3
CDR3 length: 15
CDR3 protein: CASSLGRASGNTIYF

V gene: TRBV27
J gene: TRBJ2-7
CDR3 length: 14
CDR3 protein: CASSSLAGPYEQYF

V gene: TRBV9
J gene: TRBJ2-3
CDR3 length: 15
CDR3 protein: CASSGRQGEADTQYF

V gene: TRBV25-1
J gene: TRBJ1-2
CDR3 length: 12
CDR3 protein: CASSEGGGGYTF

V gene: TRBV5-4
J gene: TRBJ1-4
CDR3 length: 12
CDR3 protein: CASSLRNEKLFF

V gene: TRBV5-4
J gene: TRBJ2-1
CDR3 length: 14
CDR3 protein: CASSLVGSYNEQFF

V gene: TRBV19
J gene: TRBJ1-1
CDR3 length: 14
CDR3 protein: CASIPTGRNTEAFF

V gene: TRBV7-2
J gene: TRBJ2-7
CDR3 length: 16
CDR3 protein: CASSPNRDRLAYEQYF

V gene: TRBV27
J gene: TRBJ2-3
CDR3 length: 12
CDR3 protein: CASSVTVGTQYF

V gene: TRBV2
J gene: TRBJ2-7
CDR3 length: 17
CDR3 protein: CASSDLGLAGTLYEQYF

V gene: TRBV7-3
J gene: TRBJ2-6
CDR3 length: 17
CDR3 protein: CASSLTGGQAGANVLTF

V gene: TRBV6-6
J gene: TRBJ2-7
CDR3 length: 13
CDR3 protein: CASSYSTGFEQYF

V gene: TRBV5-1
J gene: TRBJ1-1
CDR3 length: 15
CDR3 protein: CASRRDRGSLTEAFF

V gene: TRBV10-3
J gene: TRBJ2-1
CDR3 length: 15
CDR3 protein: CAISEGLAEHNEQFF

V gene: TRBV6-1
J gene: TRBJ2-5
CDR3 length: 11
CDR3 protein: CASRETATQYF

V gene: TRBV10-3
J gene: TRBJ2-7
CDR3 length: 17
CDR3 protein: CAISDPGGHYSSYEQYF

V gene: TRBV25-1
J gene: TRBJ1-1
CDR3 length: 14
CDR3 protein: CASSFNRGHAEAFF

V gene: TRBV5-8
J gene: TRBJ2-2
CDR3 length: 16
CDR3 protein: CASSLAGGPNTGELFF

V gene: TRBV6-1
J gene: TRBJ2-1
CDR3 length: 18
CDR3 protein: CASSESLAGGYSYNEQFF

V gene: TRBV5-1
J gene: TRBJ2-7
CDR3 length: 14
CDR3 protein: CASSLGAGNYEQYF

V gene: TRBV7-3
J gene: TRBJ2-6
CDR3 length: 19
CDR3 protein: CASSLMRQGAHTGANVLTF

V gene: TRBV7-2
J gene: TRBJ1-3
CDR3 length: 14
CDR3 protein: CASSPGLSGNTIYF

V gene: TRBV9
J gene: TRBJ2-5
CDR3 length: 16
CDR3 protein: CASSPRTSGGSATQYF

V gene: TRBV29-1
J gene: TRBJ1-1
CDR3 length: 14
CDR3 protein: CSVGTGGLGTEAFF

V gene: TRBV10-3
J gene: TRBJ1-2
CDR3 length: 15
CDR3 protein: CAISEWTGGNYGYTF

V gene: TRBV25-1
J gene: TRBJ2-7
CDR3 length: 16
CDR3 protein: CASSDLGRGSSYEQYF

V gene: TRBV21-1
J gene: TRBJ2-7
CDR3 length: 15
CDR3 protein: CASSKDREGGYEQYF

V gene: TRBV9
J gene: TRBJ1-2
CDR3 length: 16
CDR3 protein: CASSVGVGRGNYGYTF

V gene: TRBV7-2
J gene: TRBJ2-1
CDR3 length: 16
CDR3 protein: CASSLGLAIRDNEQFF

V gene: TRBV2
J gene: TRBJ2-7
CDR3 length: 13
CDR3 protein: CASKADRDNEQYF